The following is a T cell receptor beta chain sequence with its context. Authors' methods: Reference gene primer amplification in the assay estimated nucleated cell counts. The protocol was immunoSEQ multiplex PCR, while the TCRdb copy is restricted to in-frame clones and leaves out a portion. V, J and clone size derive from that table, while D and trimming were established from the DNA sequence. The table records a few hundred thousand clones, approximately 90% of them present only once. This sample is drawn from a study of blood T cell repertoires in COVID-19. Study details: Acute-phase and convalescent COVID-19 samples originated in the United States, Italy and Spain. T cells, B-cell-depleted T cells, or PBMCs provided the cDNA or gDNA that served as material.

Germline CDR1 reads SGHRS; CDR2 reads YFSETQ. The CDR3 sequence is 13 residues long. Trimming removed 3 bases from V and 5 bases from J; junction bases left unmatched: 3. This TCR came from an older woman with acute or convalescent COVID-19. The sequenced sample consisted of peripheral blood. The V and J genes are TRBV5-1 and TRBJ2-5; TRBD1 matches 8 bases. The chain's CDR3 is CASSSGGVETQYF. CDR3 DNA: TGCGCCAGCAGCTCAGGGGGCGTGGAGACCCAGTACTTC.